The next 5 T cell receptor beta chains were all read from a single sample in a study of T cells in Graves' hyperthyroidism and ophthalmopathy (dated by TCRdb to the late 2010s). Libraries were prepared through multiplex PCR. The data were produced on an Illumina HiSeq 2000. The TCR beta CDR3 regions were amplified from RNA transcripts. The first round of RT-PCR for the TCR CDR3 was performed with the HTBI primer set and the Qiagen OneStep RT-PCR kit. TCRdb itself trimmed the public reads at Q25 with fastp, ran MiXCR and retained productive beta chains. Each CDR3 protein gets just one entry, which takes the most common genes and DNA from the rows behind it. The sample records fewer than 700,000 distinct CDR3 sequences, roughly 15% of which are singletons. 3% to 4% of the sample goes to the ten largest clones. The sequencing input was blood. The receptors derive from a woman aged 25 to 45 with Graves' hyperthyroidism.

This clonotype was found many times. The chain couples TRBV2 to TRBJ1-4, with 7 nucleotides matching TRBD1. The length of the CDR3 is 14 residues. CDR1 is SNHLY, CDR2 FYNNEI, per germline. J gave up 6 bases and V 6 bases, and 7 bases lay outside the gene matches. The CDR3 DNA follows: TGTGCCAGCAGAGCCGACAGGGTTGATGAAAAACTGTTTTTT. It translates to CASRADRVDEKLFF.

V usage is TRBV20-1 and J usage is TRBJ2-2, with 14 positions matching TRBD2. This CDR3 has 15 residues. V shed 6 bases, J shed 5 bases, and the junction held 5 bases outside the gene matches. Germline lookup yields CDR1 DFQATT and CDR2 SNEGSKA (reference sequence). The CDR3 sequence: CSAQGTSGRTGELFF. CDR3 coding DNA: TGCAGTGCCCAGGGGACTAGCGGGAGAACCGGGGAGCTGTTTTTT.

The chain uses TRBV18 and TRBJ2-7, with 7 bases identical to TRBD1. The germline gives CDR1 KGHSH, CDR2 LQKENI. The CDR3 consists of 15 residues. V lost 3 bases, J lost 3 bases, and 8 bases stayed unmatched. The CDR3 loop is CASSPTGTVYYEQYF. The CDR3 DNA is TGTGCCAGCTCACCGACCGGGACAGTATACTACGAGCAGTACTTC.

Turning to this clonotype: This may be a read error, as it is one base from a much larger clone. The chain links TRBV20-1 to TRBJ2-2; TRBD1 might be the D (6 bases). Germline-derived CDR1 and CDR2 are DFQATT and SNEGSKA (reference sequence). The CDR3 is 13 residues long. The CDR3 reads CSASDHREGALFF. CDR3 DNA: TGCAGTGCTAGTGACCACAGGGAAGGGGCGCTGTTTTTT.

This clonotype has at least ten counts. The chain is built from TRBV6-1 and TRBJ2-7; 7 bases line up with TRBD1. The CDR3 extends over 14 amino acids. Germline V gene data show CDR1 as MNHNS and CDR2 as SASEGT. J gave up 0 bases and V 8 bases, and 7 bases lay outside the gene matches. CDR3 loop: CASSTGYLSYEQYF. The DNA for the CDR3 is TGTGCCAGCTCGACAGGGTACCTCTCCTACGAGCAGTACTTC.